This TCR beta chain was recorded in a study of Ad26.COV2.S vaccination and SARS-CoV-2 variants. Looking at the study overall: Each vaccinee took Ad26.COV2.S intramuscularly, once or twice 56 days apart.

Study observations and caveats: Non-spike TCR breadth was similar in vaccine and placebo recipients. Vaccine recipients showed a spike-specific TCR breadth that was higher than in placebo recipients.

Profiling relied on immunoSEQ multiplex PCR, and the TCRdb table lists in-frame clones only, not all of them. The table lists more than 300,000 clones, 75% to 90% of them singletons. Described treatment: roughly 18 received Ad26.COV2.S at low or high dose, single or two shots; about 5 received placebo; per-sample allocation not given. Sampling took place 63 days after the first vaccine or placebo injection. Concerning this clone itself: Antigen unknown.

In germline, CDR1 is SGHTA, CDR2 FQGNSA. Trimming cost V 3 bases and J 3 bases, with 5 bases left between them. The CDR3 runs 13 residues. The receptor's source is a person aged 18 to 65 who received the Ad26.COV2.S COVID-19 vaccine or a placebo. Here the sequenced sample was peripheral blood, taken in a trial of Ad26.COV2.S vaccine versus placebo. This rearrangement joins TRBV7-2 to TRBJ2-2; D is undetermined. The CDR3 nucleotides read TGTGCCAGCAGCTTCGACTACACCGGGGAGCTGTTTTTT. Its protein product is CASSFDYTGELFF. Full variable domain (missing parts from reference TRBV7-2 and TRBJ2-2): GAGVSQSPSNKVTEKGKDVELRCDPISGHTALYWYRQSLGQGLEFLIYFQGNSAPDKSGLPSDRFSAERTGGSVSTLTIQRTQQEDSAVYLCASSFDYTGELFFGEGSRLTVL.